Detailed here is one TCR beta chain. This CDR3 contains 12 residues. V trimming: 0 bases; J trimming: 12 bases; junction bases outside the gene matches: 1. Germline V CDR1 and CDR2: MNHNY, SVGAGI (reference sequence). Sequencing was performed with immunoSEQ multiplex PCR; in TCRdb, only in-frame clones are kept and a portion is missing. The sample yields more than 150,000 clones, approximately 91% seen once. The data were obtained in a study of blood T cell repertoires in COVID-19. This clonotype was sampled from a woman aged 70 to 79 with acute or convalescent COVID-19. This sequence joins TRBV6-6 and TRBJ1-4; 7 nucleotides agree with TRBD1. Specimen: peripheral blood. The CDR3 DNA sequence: TGTGCCAGCAGTTACTCAGGGGGCGAACTGTTTTTT. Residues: CASSYSGGELFF.